This is a list of T cell receptor beta chains from one sample in a study of blood T cell repertoires in COVID-19. Sequenced by immunoSEQ multiplex PCR; TCRdb stores in-frame clones only, minus some. The repertoire holds about 200,000 clones, with approximately 90% as singletons. Material: PBMCs or T cells enriched from blood (not recorded which). Source of these receptors: a man aged 25-40 years who had recovered from COVID-19. CDR3s include the opening cysteine and the closing phenylalanine or tryptophan. Each record gives: D gene, V gene, J gene, clone size, CDR3 protein, CDR3 DNA. D genes are given only for firm matches. Clone size is stated in some rows and not others, as once, few, many or a class when expanded.

TRBD1	TRBV4-1	TRBJ1-4	once	CASSPAGTGREKLFF	TGCGCCAGCAGCCCGGCGGGGACAGGACGGGAAAAACTGTTTTTT
TRBD2	TRBV6-2/TRBV6-3	TRBJ2-3	-	CASSPTSGGPDTQYF	TGTGCCAGCAGCCCGACTAGCGGGGGGCCAGATACGCAGTATTTT
TRBD1	TRBV27	TRBJ2-1	-	CASSRDRSSYNEQFF	TGTGCCAGCAGCCGGGACAGGAGCTCCTACAATGAGCAGTTCTTC
-	TRBV5-5	TRBJ1-1	-	CASSLATSSEAFF	TGTGCCAGCAGCTTGGCCACGAGTTCTGAAGCTTTCTTT
-	TRBV6-1	TRBJ1-5	-	CASSELRTAYSNQPQHF	TGTGCCAGCAGTGAACTGAGGACAGCCTATAGCAATCAGCCCCAGCATTTT
TRBD1	TRBV28	TRBJ1-2	-	CASSFRTGGYGYTF	TGTGCCAGCAGTTTCCGGACAGGGGGCTATGGCTACACCTTC
TRBD1	TRBV5-1	TRBJ1-2	-	CASSLGDRGAVNGYTF	TGCGCCAGCAGCTTGGGGGACAGGGGCGCGGTAAATGGCTACACCTTC
TRBD1	TRBV19	TRBJ1-2	-	CASSRLQGPSDGYTF	TGTGCCAGTAGTAGGCTACAGGGGCCGAGCGATGGCTACACCTTC
TRBD1	TRBV10-3	TRBJ2-7	-	CAIRETGRSYEQYF	TGTGCCATCAGAGAGACAGGGCGCTCCTACGAGCAGTACTTC
TRBD1	TRBV6-5	TRBJ1-1	few	CASSQPGGLTEAFF	TGTGCCAGCAGTCAACCAGGGGGGCTCACTGAAGCTTTCTTT
TRBD2	TRBV11-3	TRBJ2-1	-	CASSLGLAGGYNEQFF	TGTGCCAGCAGCTTAGGACTAGCGGGAGGGTACAATGAGCAGTTCTTC
TRBD1	TRBV5-1	TRBJ1-6	-	CASSLAGTEHSPLHF	TGCGCCAGCAGCTTGGCCGGGACAGAGCATTCACCCCTCCACTTT
TRBD1	TRBV10-3	TRBJ2-2	-	CAISESDRVVSGELFF	TGTGCCATCAGTGAGTCTGACAGGGTTGTTTCCGGGGAGCTGTTTTTT
TRBD2	TRBV5-4	TRBJ2-3	-	CASSLGGGADTQYF	TGTGCCAGCAGCTTGGGCGGGGGGGCAGATACGCAGTATTTT
-	TRBV4-2	TRBJ2-7	few	CASSQEPGSYEQYF	TGTGCCAGCAGCCAAGAACCGGGCTCCTACGAGCAGTACTTC
TRBD1	TRBV10-3	TRBJ2-7	-	CAIRRDRASYEQYF	TGTGCCATCAGACGGGACAGAGCGTCCTACGAGCAGTACTTC